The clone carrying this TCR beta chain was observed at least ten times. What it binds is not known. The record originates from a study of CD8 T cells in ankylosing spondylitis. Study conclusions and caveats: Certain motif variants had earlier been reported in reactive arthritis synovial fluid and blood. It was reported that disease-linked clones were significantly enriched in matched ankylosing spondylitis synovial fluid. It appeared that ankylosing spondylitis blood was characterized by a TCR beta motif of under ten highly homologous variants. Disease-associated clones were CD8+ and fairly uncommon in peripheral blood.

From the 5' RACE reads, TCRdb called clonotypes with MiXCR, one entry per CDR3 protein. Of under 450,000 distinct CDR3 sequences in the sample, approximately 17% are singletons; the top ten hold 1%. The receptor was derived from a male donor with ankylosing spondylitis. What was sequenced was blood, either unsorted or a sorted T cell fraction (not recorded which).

CDR3 loop: CASSGQGVETQYF. CDR3 nucleotide sequence: TGTGCCAGCAGCGGACAGGGCGTGGAGACCCAGTACTTC. The rearrangement uses TRBV6-1 and TRBJ2-5, with TRBD1 identical over 8 bases. In germline, CDR1 is MNHNS, CDR2 SASEGT. CDR3 size: 13 residues. The ends lost 6 bases at V and 5 bases at J; junction bases unmatched: 5.